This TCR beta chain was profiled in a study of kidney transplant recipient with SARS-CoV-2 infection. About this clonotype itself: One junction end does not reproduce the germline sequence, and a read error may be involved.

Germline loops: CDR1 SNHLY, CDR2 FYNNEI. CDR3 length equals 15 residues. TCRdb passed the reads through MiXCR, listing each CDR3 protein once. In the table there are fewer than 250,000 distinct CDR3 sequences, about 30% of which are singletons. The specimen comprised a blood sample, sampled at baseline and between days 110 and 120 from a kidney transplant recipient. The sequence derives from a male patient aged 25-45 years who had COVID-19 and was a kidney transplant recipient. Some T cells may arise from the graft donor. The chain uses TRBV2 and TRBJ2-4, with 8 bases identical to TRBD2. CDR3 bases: TGTGCCAGCAGTGCGGGGGGGCTGGCCAAAAACATTCAGTGCTTC. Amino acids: CASSAGGLAKNIQCF.